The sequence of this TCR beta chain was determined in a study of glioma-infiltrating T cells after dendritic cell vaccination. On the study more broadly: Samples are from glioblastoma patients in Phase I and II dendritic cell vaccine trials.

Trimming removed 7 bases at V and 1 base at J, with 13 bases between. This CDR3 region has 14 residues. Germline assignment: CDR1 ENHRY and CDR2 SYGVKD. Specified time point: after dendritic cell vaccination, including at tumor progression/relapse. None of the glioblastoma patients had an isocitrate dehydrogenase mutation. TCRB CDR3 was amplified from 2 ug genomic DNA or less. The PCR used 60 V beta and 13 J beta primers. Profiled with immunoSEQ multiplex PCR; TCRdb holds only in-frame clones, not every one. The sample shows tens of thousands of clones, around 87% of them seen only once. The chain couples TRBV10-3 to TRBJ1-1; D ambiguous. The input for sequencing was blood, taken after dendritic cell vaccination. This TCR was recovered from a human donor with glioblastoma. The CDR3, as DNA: TGTGCCATCACCCCCTCACGACAGAACACTGAAGCTTTCTTT. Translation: CAITPSRQNTEAFF.